This TCR beta chain was profiled in a study of T cells in Graves' hyperthyroidism and ophthalmopathy. Overall study context: Peripheral blood collection took place at initial diagnosis, before any treatment. Overall study results and limits: Blood held most thyroid clonotypes expanded above 0.001 frequency.

Germline CDR1 and CDR2: LGHDT and YNNKEL (reference sequence). Unmatched junction bases numbered 10, after V lost 1 base and J lost 3 bases. This CDR3 is built from 19 residues. Researchers amplified the TCR beta CDR3 regions from RNA transcripts. In the first-round RT-PCR of the TCR CDR3, the HTBI primer set was used. TCRdb independently ran MiXCR on the multiplex PCR reads; one entry per CDR3 protein. The profile shows 600,000 or so distinct CDR3 sequences, about 15% of them singletons. Patients with uncontrolled infections, other autoimmune diseases, pregnancy or lactation were excluded. The source of the PBMCs was about 10 ml of fresh peripheral blood. This clonotype occurred many times. Its specificity is unknown.

Sequencing input: blood. The receptor was isolated from a woman aged 45-65 years with Graves' ophthalmopathy. The chain combines TRBV3-1 with TRBJ2-2, with TRBD2 matching over 11 bases. CDR3 loop: CASSQGGTSGRWDTGELFF. In nucleotides, the CDR3 is TGTGCCAGCAGCCAAGGCGGGACTAGCGGACGGTGGGACACCGGGGAGCTGTTTTTT.